This T cell receptor beta chain was identified during a study of T cells in tumors after PD-1 blockade. The wider study: A subset received ongoing vismodegib 150 mg daily alongside anti-PD-1 therapy.

Per the germline V gene, CDR1 is SGHVS and CDR2 is FQNEAQ. There are 16 residues in the CDR3. After removal of 5 bases from V and 5 bases from J, the junction contained 12 bases not matched to a gene. The repertoire was sequenced with immunoSEQ multiplex PCR; TCRdb's copy has only in-frame clones and lacks some. The table includes roughly 60,000 clones, about 80% detected once. Specimen: PBMCs, collected before anti-PD-1 treatment. The source is a human donor with basal cell carcinoma. The chain combines TRBV7-8 with TRBJ2-5; TRBD2 matches 9 bases. The CDR3 DNA follows: TGTGCCAGCAGCCCCAAACCGCTAGCGGGGAAGGAGACCCAGTACTTC. This gives the protein CASSPKPLAGKETQYF.